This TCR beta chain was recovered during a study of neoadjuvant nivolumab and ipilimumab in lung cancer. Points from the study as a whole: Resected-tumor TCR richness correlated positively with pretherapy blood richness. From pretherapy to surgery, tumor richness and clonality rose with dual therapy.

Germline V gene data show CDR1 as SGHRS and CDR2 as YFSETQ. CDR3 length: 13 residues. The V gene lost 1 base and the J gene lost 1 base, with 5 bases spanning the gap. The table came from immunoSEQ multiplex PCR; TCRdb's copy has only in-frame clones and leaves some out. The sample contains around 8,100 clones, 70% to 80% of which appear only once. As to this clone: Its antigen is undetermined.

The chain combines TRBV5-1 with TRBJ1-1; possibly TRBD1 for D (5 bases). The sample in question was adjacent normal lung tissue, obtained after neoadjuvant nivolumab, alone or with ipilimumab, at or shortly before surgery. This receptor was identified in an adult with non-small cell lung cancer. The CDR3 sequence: CASSLTGNTEAFF. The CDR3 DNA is TGCGCCAGCAGCTTGACAGGGAACACTGAAGCTTTCTTT.